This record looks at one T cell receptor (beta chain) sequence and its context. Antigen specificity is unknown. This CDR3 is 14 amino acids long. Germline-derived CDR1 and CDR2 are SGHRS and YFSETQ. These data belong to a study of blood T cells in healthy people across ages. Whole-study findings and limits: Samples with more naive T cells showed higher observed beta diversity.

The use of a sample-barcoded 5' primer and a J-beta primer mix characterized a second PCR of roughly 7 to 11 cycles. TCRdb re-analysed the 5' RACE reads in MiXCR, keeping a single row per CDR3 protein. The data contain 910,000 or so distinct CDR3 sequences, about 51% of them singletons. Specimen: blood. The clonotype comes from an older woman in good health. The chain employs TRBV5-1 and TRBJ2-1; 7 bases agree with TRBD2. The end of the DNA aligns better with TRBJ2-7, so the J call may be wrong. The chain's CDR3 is CASSFGGSYNEQYF. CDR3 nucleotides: TGCGCCAGCAGCTTCGGGGGGTCCTACAATGAGCAGTACTTC.